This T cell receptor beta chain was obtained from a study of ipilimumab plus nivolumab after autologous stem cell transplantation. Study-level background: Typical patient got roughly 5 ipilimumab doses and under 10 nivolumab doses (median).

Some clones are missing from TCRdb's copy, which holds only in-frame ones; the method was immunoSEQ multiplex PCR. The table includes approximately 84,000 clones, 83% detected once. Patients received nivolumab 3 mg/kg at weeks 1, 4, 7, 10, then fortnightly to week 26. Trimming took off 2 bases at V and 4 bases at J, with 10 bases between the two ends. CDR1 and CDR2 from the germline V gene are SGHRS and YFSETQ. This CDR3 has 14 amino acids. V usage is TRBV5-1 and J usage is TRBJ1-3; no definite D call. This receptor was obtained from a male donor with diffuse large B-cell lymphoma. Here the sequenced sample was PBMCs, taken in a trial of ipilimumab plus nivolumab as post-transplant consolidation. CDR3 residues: CASSFEGRGNTIYF. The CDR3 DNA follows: TGCGCCAGCAGCTTCGAAGGACGCGGAAACACCATATATTTT.